The 24 T cell receptor beta chains below all came from one sample that was sequenced in a study of cytomegalovirus exposure and HLA in healthy donors. PCR used 60 Vbeta primers and 13 Jbeta primers. Data came from immunoSEQ multiplex PCR; TCRdb stores just in-frame clones and leaves some out. The top ten hold 2.5% to 4% of the sample, which has 120,000 to 150,000 clones, roughly 80% seen once. Sample: PBMCs. The receptors come from a man aged 40-49 years in good health and CMV-seronegative.

This clone was detected only a few times. The rearrangement uses TRBV5-8 and TRBJ2-7; D is uncertain. The germline V gene encodes CDR1 SGHTS and CDR2 YDEGEE. This CDR3 comprises 14 residues. The V end lost 4 bases, the J end lost 1 base, and 12 bases lay between the germline ends. The CDR3 nucleotides are TGTGCCAGCAGCGTGGGGTCGGTTTCCTACGAGCAGTACTTC. Encoded protein: CASSVGSVSYEQYF.

The chain links TRBV11-2 to TRBJ2-7; 7 bases fit TRBD2. Unmatched junction bases numbered 10, after V lost 5 bases and J lost 0 bases. Germline assignment: CDR1 SGHAT and CDR2 FQNNGV. This CDR3 region has 16 residues. The CDR3 loop reads CASSPRWAGDSYEQYF. Written as DNA, the CDR3 is TGTGCCAGCAGCCCACGATGGGCGGGGGACTCCTACGAGCAGTACTTC.

V usage is TRBV18 and J usage is TRBJ1-5; TRBD1 agrees at 12 bases. The CDR3 spans 16 residues. CDR1 and CDR2 from the germline V gene are KGHSH and LQKENI. Trimming at V came to 0 bases and at J to 6 bases, leaving 3 bases not matched to a gene. The CDR3: CASSPPGQGAGQPQHF. In DNA, the CDR3 is TGTGCCAGCTCACCACCGGGACAGGGGGCTGGTCAGCCCCAGCATTTT.

This chain joins TRBV10-2 and TRBJ1-1; 8 positions agree with TRBD1. With V trimmed by 6 bases and J by 5 bases, 11 bases remained unmatched. Germline lookup yields CDR1 WSHSY and CDR2 SAAADI. This CDR3 has 15 residues. DNA for the CDR3: TGCGCCAGCAGGACAAAAGGACAGGGTGGGACTGAAGCTTTCTTT. Translated: CASRTKGQGGTEAFF.

This clone was recorded a few times. The rearrangement uses TRBV7-2 and TRBJ1-1; D ambiguous. The CDR3 runs 15 residues. Trimming removed 1 base at V and 0 bases at J, with 9 bases between. The V gene's germline CDR1 is SGHTA and CDR2 FQGNSA. The CDR3 here is CASSLEPGLNTEAFF. The CDR3 DNA is TGTGCCAGCAGCTTAGAGCCGGGGTTGAACACTGAAGCTTTCTTT. Filled out from reference TRBV7-2 and TRBJ1-1, the complete variable domain reads GAGVSQSPSNKVTEKGKDVELRCDPISGHTALYWYRQSLGQGLEFLIYFQGNSAPDKSGLPSDRFSAERTGGSVSTLTIQRTQQEDSAVYLCASSLEPGLNTEAFFGQGTRLTVV.

CDR3 amino acids: CASSRDRGLYEQYF. CDR3 nucleotides: TGCGCCAGCAGCAGAGACAGGGGTCTGTACGAGCAGTACTTC. This chain links TRBV5-1 with TRBJ2-7; 8 bases are a match to TRBD1. Losses at the gene ends were 4 bases for V and 4 bases for J; bases not matched to a gene: 7. CDR1 is SGHRS, CDR2 YFSETQ, per germline. This CDR3 has 14 amino acids.

The chain has TRBV29-1 and TRBJ2-3; 10 bases agree with TRBD2. The V and J ends lost 6 bases and 3 bases, in that order; junction bases with no gene match: 9. Germline-derived CDR1 and CDR2 are SQVTM and ANQGSEA. This CDR3 region has 15 residues. CDR3 nucleotide sequence: TGCAGCGTAGAGAAGCGGGGGGGTAGAACAGATACGCAGTATTTT. Residues: CSVEKRGGRTDTQYF.

The chain is built from TRBV5-4 and TRBJ1-5, with D tentatively TRBD1 (5 bases). Trimming cost V 1 base and J 4 bases, with 24 bases left between them. Per the germline V gene, CDR1 is SGHNT and CDR2 is YYREEE (reference sequence). This CDR3 is 19 amino acids long. CDR3 nucleotide sequence: TGTGCCAGCAGCTTGCGCAAGGGGCGCGGGCCGGAGGGAAATCAGCCCCAGCATTTT. Its protein product is CASSLRKGRGPEGNQPQHF. Supplemented by reference TRBV5-4 and TRBJ1-5, the full variable domain reads ETGVTQSPTHLIKTRGQQVTLRCSSQSGHNTVSWYQQALGQGPQFIFQYYREEENGRGNFPPRFSGLQFPNYSSELNVNALELDDSALYLCASSLRKGRGPEGNQPQHFGDGTRLSIL.

The gene calls are TRBV5-1 and TRBJ1-2; 8 bases align to TRBD1. CDR3 length equals 15 residues. Trimming removed 4 bases from V and 2 bases from J; junction bases left unmatched: 7. Germline V gene data show CDR1 as SGHRS and CDR2 as YFSETQ. CDR3 sequence (DNA): TGCGCCAGCAGCCTGGGGACAGGCCCCAACTATGGCTACACCTTC. Amino acids: CASSLGTGPNYGYTF. The full variable domain, in which reference TRBV5-1 and TRBJ1-2 provide the parts outside the CDR3, is KAGVTQTPRYLIKTRGQQVTLSCSPISGHRSVSWYQQTPGQGLQFLFEYFSETQRNKGNFPGRFSGRQFSNSRSEMNVSTLELGDSALYLCASSLGTGPNYGYTFGSGTRLTVV.

This sequence joins TRBV5-4 and TRBJ2-5; tentatively, D is TRBD2 (6 bases). CDR3 length equals 13 residues. CDR1 and CDR2 (germline): SGHNT, YYREEE (reference sequence). The germline V and J ends were trimmed by 4 bases and 4 bases, with 11 bases remaining between them. CDR3 sequence: CASSQGTLETQYF. The CDR3 nucleotides are TGTGCCAGCAGCCAAGGGACTTTAGAGACCCAGTACTTC.

The chain recombines TRBV5-1 with TRBJ1-4, with D unclear. The CDR3 has 15 amino acids. CDR1 SGHRS and CDR2 YFSETQ come from the germline V gene. V shed 4 bases and J shed 0 bases, with 10 bases lying between them. In nucleotides, the CDR3 is TGCGCCAGCAGCCTCGAACTATCAACTAATGAAAAACTGTTTTTT. Translation gives CASSLELSTNEKLFF.

The rearrangement joins TRBV18 to TRBJ1-1; D is possibly TRBD1 (6 bases). This CDR3 contains 14 residues. V dropped 3 bases and J dropped 0 bases, with 8 bases sitting between them. Germline lookup yields CDR1 KGHSH and CDR2 LQKENI. CDR3 sequence reads: CASSPGQLNTEAFF. DNA for the CDR3: TGTGCCAGCTCACCGGGACAACTGAACACTGAAGCTTTCTTT.

This sequence joins TRBV19 and TRBJ2-4; the D gene is possibly TRBD2 (6 bases). Germline V gene data show CDR1 as LNHDA and CDR2 as SQIVND (reference sequence). The CDR3 runs 17 residues. The V end lost 3 bases, the J end lost 0 bases, and 15 bases lay between the germline ends. CDR3 amino acids: CASSMGGWEVAKNIQYF. DNA of the CDR3: TGTGCCAGTAGTATGGGGGGTTGGGAGGTAGCCAAAAACATTCAGTACTTC.

The V call is TRBV7-7, the J call TRBJ2-3, with D perhaps TRBD1 (5 bases). Germline loops: CDR1 SSHAT, CDR2 FNYEAQ (reference sequence). Trimming removed 2 bases at V and 0 bases at J, with 9 bases between. The CDR3 has 15 amino acids. CDR3 coding DNA: TGTGCCAGCAGCTTAAGCAGGGCCAGCACAGATACGCAGTATTTT. Protein: CASSLSRASTDTQYF. Looking up the rest from reference TRBV7-7 and TRBJ2-3 gives the full variable domain: GAGVSQSPRYKVTKRGQDVTLRCDPISSHATLYWYQQALGQGPEFLTYFNYEAQPDKSGLPSDRFSAERPEGSISTLTIQRTEQRDSAMYRCASSLSRASTDTQYFGPGTRLTVL.

The rearrangement links TRBV7-3 to TRBJ2-7; no reliable D call. The CDR3 is 13 amino acids. The germline CDR1 and CDR2 sequences are SGHTA and FQGTGA. Trimming pared 3 bases from V and 0 bases from J, leaving 6 bases between. This CDR3 is CASSFGSSYEQYF. CDR3 nucleotides: TGTGCCAGCAGCTTCGGGTCCTCCTACGAGCAGTACTTC.

The chain combines TRBV7-2 with TRBJ2-1; D unclear. Per germline, CDR1 SGHTA and CDR2 FQGNSA. The V and J ends lost 1 base and 0 bases respectively, with 7 bases between them. The CDR3 totals 15 residues. The CDR3 DNA reads as TGTGCCAGCAGCTTAGTAGCTAGCTCCTACAATGAGCAGTTCTTC. It specifies CASSLVASSYNEQFF.

This clone was picked up a small number of times. At one end, the junction sequence differs from germline, possibly due to a read error. The J gene is TRBJ2-7, the V gene TRBV7-9; 14 bases agree with TRBD2. From germline, CDR1 is SEHNR and CDR2 FQNEAQ (reference sequence). CDR3 size: 17 residues. This CDR3 is CSSSPAFGLAGGREQYF. In nucleotides, the CDR3 is TGTTCCAGCAGCCCAGCCTTCGGACTAGCGGGGGGACGGGAGCAGTACTTC.

The chain recombines TRBV10-3 with TRBJ2-3, with 11 bases lining up with TRBD1. The CDR3 runs 14 residues. Germline lookup yields CDR1 ENHRY and CDR2 SYGVKD. Unmatched junction bases numbered 1, after V lost 8 bases and J lost 0 bases. CDR3 coding DNA: TGTGCCATCGGGGACAGGGGGAGCACAGATACGCAGTATTTT. This gives the protein CAIGDRGSTDTQYF.

The genes are TRBV27 and TRBJ1-1; 7 bases align to TRBD1. CDR1 MNHEY and CDR2 SMNVEV come from the germline V gene (reference sequence). The trim removed 5 bases at V and 1 base at J, leaving 10 bases unmatched. This CDR3 region has 16 residues. The CDR3 loop reads CASSGGPTGANTEAFF. CDR3 bases: TGTGCCAGCAGTGGGGGACCAACAGGGGCGAACACTGAAGCTTTCTTT.

V usage is TRBV10-3 and J usage is TRBJ1-1, with a possible D match to TRBD1 (5 bases). The CDR3 loop spans 14 amino acids. Trimming left V 2 bases short and J 7 bases short, with 14 bases between. The germline V gene encodes CDR1 ENHRY and CDR2 SYGVKD. CDR3 nucleotides: TGTGCCATCAGTGAGCTGCAGGGTGGCGGTGAAGCTTTCTTT. It is translated as CAISELQGGGEAFF.

The chain combines TRBV7-3 with TRBJ1-1; TRBD1 agrees at 8 bases. CDR1 and CDR2 from the germline V gene are SGHTA and FQGTGA. The CDR3 is 12 residues long. With 8 bases clipped from V and 5 bases from J, the junction kept 4 bases outside the gene matches. The CDR3 DNA sequence: TGTGCCAGCGGGACAGGAGATACTGAAGCTTTCTTT. Translating gives CASGTGDTEAFF.

The V call is TRBV5-6, the J call TRBJ2-2; D not resolved. Germline V CDR1 and CDR2: SGHDT, YYEEEE. Trimming took 3 bases from V and 4 from J, leaving 4 bases between them. CDR3 length equals 12 residues. DNA of the CDR3: TGTGCCAGCAGCTACGGCACCGGGGAGCTGTTTTTT. It is translated as CASSYGTGELFF. The variable domain in full, with the rest retrieved from reference TRBV5-6 and TRBJ2-2, is DAGVTQSPTHLIKTRGQQVTLRCSPKSGHDTVSWYQQALGQGPQFIFQYYEEEERQRGNFPDRFSGHQFPNYSSELNVNALLLGDSALYLCASSYGTGELFFGEGSRLTVL.

V usage is TRBV10-2 and J usage is TRBJ2-5, with D possibly being TRBD2 (6 bases). Between the trimmed V and J ends, which lost 0 bases and 5 bases, there was a span of 10 bases. Germline V lookup: CDR1 WSHSY, CDR2 SAAADI. The CDR3 is 14 residues long. As DNA, the CDR3 is TGCGCCAGCAGTGAGTCGAGACTAGTTGAGACCCAGTACTTC. This translates into CASSESRLVETQYF.

This chain connects TRBV5-1 to TRBJ1-2, with 10 bases identical to TRBD1. This CDR3 is built from 16 residues. With 0 bases clipped from V and 2 bases from J, the junction kept 4 bases outside the gene matches. Germline values: CDR1 SGHRS, CDR2 YFSETQ. CDR3 coding DNA: TGCGCCAGCAGCTTGGGGGGACAGGGGAGCAACTATGGCTACACCTTC. Protein sequence: CASSLGGQGSNYGYTF.